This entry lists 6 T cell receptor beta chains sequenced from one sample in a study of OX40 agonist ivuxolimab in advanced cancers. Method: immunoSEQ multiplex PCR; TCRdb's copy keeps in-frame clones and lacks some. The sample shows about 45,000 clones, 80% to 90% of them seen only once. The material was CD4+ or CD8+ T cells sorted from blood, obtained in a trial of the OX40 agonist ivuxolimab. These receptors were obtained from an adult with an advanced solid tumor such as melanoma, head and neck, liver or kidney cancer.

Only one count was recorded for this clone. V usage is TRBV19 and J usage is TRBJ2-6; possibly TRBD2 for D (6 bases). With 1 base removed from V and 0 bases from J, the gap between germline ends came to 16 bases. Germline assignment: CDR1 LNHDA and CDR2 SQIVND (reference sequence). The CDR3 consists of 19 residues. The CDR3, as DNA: TGTGCCAGTAGTATAGTGGGGCTAGCGATTAACTCTGGGGCCAACGTCCTGACTTTC. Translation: CASSIVGLAINSGANVLTF.

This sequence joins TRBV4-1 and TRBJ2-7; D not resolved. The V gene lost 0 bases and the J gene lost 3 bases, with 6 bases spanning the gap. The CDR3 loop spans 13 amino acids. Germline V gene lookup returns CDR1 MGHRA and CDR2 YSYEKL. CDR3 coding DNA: TGCGCCAGCAGCCAAGATTCACTCTACGAGCAGTACTTC. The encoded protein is CASSQDSLYEQYF.

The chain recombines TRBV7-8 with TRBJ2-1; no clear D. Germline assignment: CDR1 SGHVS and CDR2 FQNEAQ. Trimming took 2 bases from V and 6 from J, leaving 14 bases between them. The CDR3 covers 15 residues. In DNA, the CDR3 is TGTGCCAGCAGCTTAAGCCCGGGTAGCCCCAATGAGCAGTTCTTC. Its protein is CASSLSPGSPNEQFF.

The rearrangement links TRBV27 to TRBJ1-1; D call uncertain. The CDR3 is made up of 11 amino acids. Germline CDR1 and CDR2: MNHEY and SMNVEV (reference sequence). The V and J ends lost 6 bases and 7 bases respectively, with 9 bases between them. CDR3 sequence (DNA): TGTGCCAGCAGGCAGGCCGGTGAAGCTTTCTTT. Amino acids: CASRQAGEAFF.

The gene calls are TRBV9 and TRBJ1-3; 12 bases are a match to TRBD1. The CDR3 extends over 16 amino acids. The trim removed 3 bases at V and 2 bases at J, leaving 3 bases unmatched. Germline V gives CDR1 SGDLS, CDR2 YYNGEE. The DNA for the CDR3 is TGTGCCAGCAGCGGGGGACAGGGGGCCACTGGAAACACCATATATTTT. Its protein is CASSGGQGATGNTIYF.

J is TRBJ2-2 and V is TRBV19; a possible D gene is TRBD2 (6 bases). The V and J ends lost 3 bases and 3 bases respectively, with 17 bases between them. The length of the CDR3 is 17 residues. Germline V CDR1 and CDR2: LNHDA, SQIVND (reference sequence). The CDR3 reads CASSMWGVTAYTGELFF. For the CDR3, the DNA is TGTGCCAGTAGTATGTGGGGGGTGACAGCTTACACCGGGGAGCTGTTTTTT.